These T cell receptor beta chains were read from a single sample in a study of blood T cells in healthy people across ages. TCRdb independently ran MiXCR on the 5' RACE reads; one entry per CDR3 protein. Counted here are about 1.4 million distinct CDR3 sequences, approximately 59% occurring once; the ten biggest clones make up 6.5% to 8.5%. Sequences were obtained from blood. The receptors were gathered from a young man in good health. CDR3s include the opening cysteine and the closing phenylalanine or tryptophan. D genes are given only for firm matches. Only part of the rows carry a size: once, few, many, or a class if the clone is expanded.

abundance	v_gene	d_gene	j_gene	len	CDR3aa	CDR3nt
NA	TRBV15	NA	TRBJ2-3	16	CATSRVRGLGVDTQYF	TGTGCCACCAGCAGAGTTCGGGGACTCGGTGTGGATACGCAGTATTTT
NA	TRBV7-9	TRBD2	TRBJ2-7	14	CASSSRTSGDEQYF	TGTGCCAGCAGCTCCCGAACTAGCGGGGATGAGCAGTACTTC
NA	TRBV5-5	NA	TRBJ1-4	17	CASSFLVSGRSNEKLFF	TGTGCCAGCAGCTTCTTGGTTTCGGGGCGGTCAAATGAAAAACTGTTTTTT
NA	TRBV9	TRBD2	TRBJ2-5	17	CASSVGDSGLYQETQYF	TGTGCCAGCAGCGTGGGGGACTCGGGACTATACCAAGAGACCCAGTACTTC
NA	TRBV11-2	TRBD1	TRBJ1-5	15	CASSWDRGGNQPQHF	TGTGCCAGCAGCTGGGACAGGGGAGGCAATCAGCCCCAGCATTTT
NA	TRBV18	NA	TRBJ1-4	14	CASSRGSANEKLFF	TGTGCCAGCTCACGGGGGAGCGCTAATGAAAAACTGTTTTTT
NA	TRBV7-9	TRBD2	TRBJ2-1	15	CASSLLAEENNEQFF	TGTGCCAGCAGCCTACTAGCGGAGGAAAACAATGAGCAGTTCTTC
NA	TRBV20-1	TRBD2	TRBJ2-7	17	CSATGLAGGQMSYEQYF	TGCAGTGCTACCGGACTAGCGGGAGGTCAGATGTCCTACGAGCAGTACTTC
NA	TRBV10-3	TRBD1	TRBJ2-7	16	CAIRLSDRALGYEQYF	TGTGCCATCAGATTATCGGACAGGGCCCTTGGGTACGAGCAGTACTTC
NA	TRBV7-9	TRBD1	TRBJ1-2	14	CASTPDRGVYGYTF	TGTGCCAGCACCCCAGACAGGGGGGTCTATGGCTACACCTTC
few	TRBV11-2	NA	TRBJ2-5	16	CASSLDRASAGNEQYF	TGTGCCAGCAGCTTAGATCGAGCTAGCGCGGGCAATGAGCAGTACTTC
few	TRBV20-1	NA	TRBJ2-7	16	CSARVPEDSSSYEQYF	TGCAGTGCTAGAGTACCGGAGGACAGTAGCTCCTACGAGCAGTACTTC
NA	TRBV7-3	TRBD2	TRBJ2-3	17	CASSLTPASGSTDTQYF	TGTGCCAGCAGCTTAACGCCGGCTAGCGGTAGCACAGATACGCAGTATTTT
few	TRBV4-3	NA	TRBJ2-2	15	CASSQVIWNTGELFF	TGCGCCAGCAGCCAAGTGATCTGGAACACCGGGGAGCTGTTTTTT
NA	TRBV29-1	NA	TRBJ1-1	11	CSVKGGTEAFF	TGCAGCGTTAAGGGGGGAACTGAAGCTTTCTTT